These 15 T cell receptor beta chains came from one sample sequenced in a study of cytomegalovirus exposure and HLA in healthy donors. The primer mix had 60 Vbeta and 13 Jbeta primers. TCRdb keeps only in-frame clones here, not all; method: immunoSEQ multiplex PCR. The repertoire includes nearly 110,000 clones, around 76% of them detected once, and under 7.5% sits in the top ten. Sequencing was done on a sample of PBMCs. The receptors originated from a woman aged 45-60 years in good health and CMV-seropositive.

This clone was observed once. The chain carries TRBV18 and TRBJ1-2; 8 bases are a match to TRBD1. Trimming took 3 bases from V and 1 from J; bases not matched to a gene: 22. The CDR3 length is 21 residues. CDR1 and CDR2 (germline): KGHSH, LQKENI. This chain's CDR3 is CASSPFAENVPGQVGNYGYTF. The CDR3 bases are TGTGCCAGCTCACCTTTTGCGGAGAATGTCCCGGGACAGGTCGGTAACTATGGCTACACCTTC. The whole variable domain, filled in from reference TRBV18 and TRBJ1-2, reads NAGVMQNPRHLVRRRGQEARLRCSPMKGHSHVYWYRQLPEEGLKFMVYLQKENIIDESGMPKERFSAEFPKEGPSILRIQQVVRGDSAAYFCASSPFAENVPGQVGNYGYTFGSGTRLTVV.

This chain links TRBV2 with TRBJ1-4, with D possibly matching TRBD1 (6 bases). This CDR3 has 15 residues. Trimming removed 6 bases at V and 0 bases at J, with 11 bases between. Germline CDR1 is SNHLY and CDR2 is FYNNEI. For the CDR3, the DNA is TGTGCCAGCAGAAGGACAGCCCCAACTAATGAAAAACTGTTTTTT. Encoded protein: CASRRTAPTNEKLFF.

The rearrangement links TRBV6-5 to TRBJ2-1, with no clear D. Germline CDR1 and CDR2: MNHEY and SVGAGI. V was trimmed by 5 bases and J by 5 bases, leaving 7 bases between them. The CDR3 has 12 amino acids. CDR3 nucleotide sequence: TGTGCCAGCAGTCACAGAGACAATGAGCAGTTCTTC. It is translated as CASSHRDNEQFF.

CDR3 residues: CASSFSGATLYEQYF. CDR3 bases: TGCGCCAGCAGCTTTTCAGGGGCGACTCTCTACGAGCAGTACTTC. The gene calls are TRBV5-1 and TRBJ2-7; D may be TRBD1 (6 bases). CDR3 length: 15 residues. In germline, CDR1 is SGHRS, CDR2 YFSETQ. V was clipped by 2 bases and J by 3 bases, with 15 bases between them.

The chain links TRBV18 to TRBJ2-5, with TRBD1 matching 9 bases. Losses at the gene ends were 2 bases for V and 5 bases for J; bases not matched to a gene: 9. The CDR3 has 16 amino acids. Germline V CDR1 and CDR2: KGHSH, LQKENI. The CDR3 spells CASSPSGQGTGETQYF. CDR3 coding DNA: TGTGCCAGCTCACCAAGCGGACAGGGGACGGGTGAGACCCAGTACTTC.

The CDR3 loop reads CASSPNSYEQYF. The DNA for the CDR3 is TGTGCCAGCAGCCCTAACTCCTACGAGCAGTACTTC. The chain has TRBV7-9 and TRBJ2-7, with unresolved D. Germline V gives CDR1 SEHNR, CDR2 FQNEAQ (reference sequence). The CDR3 covers 12 residues. Trimming took 5 bases from V and 0 from J, leaving 5 bases between them.

The genes are TRBV15 and TRBJ1-1, with a possible D match to TRBD1 (6 bases). Germline CDR1 reads LNHNV; CDR2 reads YYDKDF (reference sequence). The V and J ends lost 1 base and 4 bases respectively, with 13 bases between them. This CDR3 spans 15 amino acids. The CDR3 sequence: CATSRVLQGSTEAFF. The CDR3 DNA reads as TGTGCCACCAGCAGAGTTTTGCAGGGGAGCACTGAAGCTTTCTTT.

V is TRBV5-6 and J is TRBJ2-3; 10 bases align to TRBD1. The length of the CDR3 is 16 residues. V gave up 1 base and J gave up 10 bases; unmatched junction bases: 12. Germline-derived CDR1 and CDR2 are SGHDT and YYEEEE. The CDR3 DNA is TGTGCCAGCAGCTTGCAGGGAGGACAGGGGGTCCTGGCGCAGTATTTT. Its protein product is CASSLQGGQGVLAQYF.

This clone appeared a single time. V and J are TRBV2 and TRBJ2-5, with D possibly being TRBD2 (6 bases). The J call may be mistaken, given a closer DNA end match to TRBJ2-7. Per the germline V gene, CDR1 is SNHLY and CDR2 is FYNNEI. CDR3 length: 12 residues. The CDR3 loop reads CASLGTGYEQYF. CDR3 DNA sequence: TGTGCCAGCTTGGGGACTGGGTACGAGCAGTACTTC.

The chain combines TRBV9 with TRBJ1-1, with 7 bases matching TRBD1. In germline, CDR1 is SGDLS, CDR2 YYNGEE. V lost 3 bases and J lost 4; bases outside the gene matches: 9. This CDR3 has 15 residues. In DNA, the CDR3 is TGTGCCAGCAGCGCCTCAGACAGGGCCGGCACTGAAGCTTTCTTT. It codes for CASSASDRAGTEAFF. Variable domain in full (rest from reference TRBV9 and TRBJ1-1): DSGVTQTPKHLITATGQRVTLRCSPRSGDLSVYWYQQSLDQGLQFLIQYYNGEERAKGNILERFSAQQFPDLHSELNLSSLELGDSALYFCASSASDRAGTEAFFGQGTRLTVV.

This clone was counted between two and nine times. The rearrangement uses TRBV10-3 and TRBJ1-2; D possibly corresponds to TRBD1 (6 bases). This CDR3 has 11 amino acids. V lost 6 bases, J lost 8 bases, and 10 bases lay in between. The germline V gene has CDR1 ENHRY and CDR2 SYGVKD. The CDR3 loop reads CAISSGVGYTF. CDR3 in DNA: TGTGCCATCAGCTCAGGGGTCGGCTACACCTTC.

With regard to this clone: No conserved phenylalanine or tryptophan is present at the end of the CDR3, so a read error is the likely explanation. No DNA is shown, since the ends of the CDR3 on it are uncertain; the CDR3 is the one TCRdb lists. The CDR3 loop is CASSPLEGQAIIL. The rearrangement links TRBV18 to TRBJ1-3; the DNA was not used to check the table's D call, TRBD1. The length of the CDR3 is 13 amino acids, counting both ends. Per germline, CDR1 KGHSH and CDR2 LQKENI.

This rearrangement joins TRBV7-8 to TRBJ2-5; 7 bases agree with TRBD2. There are 16 residues in the CDR3. V shed 2 bases, J shed 3 bases, and the junction held 9 bases outside the gene matches. Germline V gives CDR1 SGHVS, CDR2 FQNEAQ. CDR3 sequence: CASSLYAGTKEETQYF. The CDR3 region has the DNA TGTGCCAGCAGCTTATACGCCGGGACTAAAGAAGAGACCCAGTACTTC.

V is TRBV7-2 and J is TRBJ2-3; the match to TRBD2 covers 8 bases. In germline, CDR1 is SGHTA, CDR2 FQGNSA. This CDR3 region has 16 residues. V lost 4 bases to trimming and J lost 5 bases; unmatched junction nucleotides: 11. Here the CDR3 DNA reads TGTGCCAGCAGCTCGGGGGGGCGTACAGGGAGAGATACGCAGTATTTT. Protein: CASSSGGRTGRDTQYF.

This rearrangement joins TRBV5-1 to TRBJ2-7, with 10 bases aligning to TRBD1. From germline, CDR1 is SGHRS and CDR2 YFSETQ. J was trimmed by 3 bases and V by 1 base; bases with no gene match: 10. The CDR3 consists of 17 residues. The CDR3 bases are TGCGCCAGCAGCTTGCGTTTACCGGGACAGGGGAGCTACGAGCAGTACTTC. Encoded protein: CASSLRLPGQGSYEQYF.